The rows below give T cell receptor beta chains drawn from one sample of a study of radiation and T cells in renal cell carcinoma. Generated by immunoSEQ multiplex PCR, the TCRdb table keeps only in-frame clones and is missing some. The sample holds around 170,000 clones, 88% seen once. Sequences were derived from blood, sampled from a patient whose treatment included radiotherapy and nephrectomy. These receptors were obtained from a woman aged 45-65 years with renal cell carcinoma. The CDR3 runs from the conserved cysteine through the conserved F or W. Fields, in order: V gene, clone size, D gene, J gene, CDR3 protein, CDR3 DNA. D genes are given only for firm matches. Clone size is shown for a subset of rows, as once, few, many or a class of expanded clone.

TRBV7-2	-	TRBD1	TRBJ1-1	CASSPQGAVTEAFF	TGTGCCAGCAGCCCACAGGGGGCAGTCACTGAAGCTTTCTTT
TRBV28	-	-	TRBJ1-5	CASSPRLGVGQPQHF	TGTGCCAGCAGCCCCCGTTTGGGGGTTGGGCAGCCCCAGCATTTT
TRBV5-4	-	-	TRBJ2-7	CASSLKALPPLEQYF	TGTGCCAGCAGCTTGAAGGCACTCCCCCCGTTAGAGCAGTACTTC
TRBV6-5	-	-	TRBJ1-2	CASSEWEGSYTF	TGTGCCAGCAGTGAATGGGAGGGGTCCTACACCTTC
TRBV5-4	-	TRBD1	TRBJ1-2	CASSLPTGTLGYTF	TGTGCCAGCAGCTTGCCGACAGGGACGCTTGGCTACACCTTC
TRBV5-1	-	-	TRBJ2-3	CASSGGRGPGTDTQYF	TGCGCCAGCAGCGGTGGAAGGGGACCGGGAACAGATACGCAGTATTTT
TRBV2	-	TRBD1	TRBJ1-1	CASSSGQGFTEAFF	TGTGCCAGCAGTTCGGGACAGGGGTTCACTGAAGCTTTCTTT
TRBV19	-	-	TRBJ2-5	CASSLGSEETQYF	TGTGCCAGTAGTCTGGGTTCCGAGGAGACCCAGTACTTC
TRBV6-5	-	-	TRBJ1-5	CASSRSGGYNQPQHF	TGTGCCAGCAGCCGCTCAGGTGGTTACAATCAGCCCCAGCATTTT
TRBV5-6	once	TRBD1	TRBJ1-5	CASSPRYSRVGRGNQPQHF	TGTGCCAGCAGCCCGCGCTATTCCCGGGTGGGCAGGGGGAATCAGCCCCAGCATTTT
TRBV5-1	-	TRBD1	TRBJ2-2	CASSLSGTVNTGELFF	TGCGCCAGCAGCTTGTCCGGGACAGTGAACACCGGGGAGCTGTTTTTT
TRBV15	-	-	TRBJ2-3	CATSRDRGSTDTQYF	TGTGCCACCAGCAGAGATCGGGGAAGCACAGATACGCAGTATTTT
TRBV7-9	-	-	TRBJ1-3	CASSFGANTIYF	TGTGCCAGCAGCTTTGGGGCAAACACCATATATTTT
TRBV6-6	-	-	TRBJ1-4	CASSYGGQGGEKLFF	TGTGCCAGCAGTTACGGAGGGCAGGGCGGGGAAAAACTGTTTTTT
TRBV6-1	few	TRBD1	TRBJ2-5	CASNRGSRETQYF	TGTGCCAGCAACAGGGGGAGTAGAGAGACCCAGTACTTC
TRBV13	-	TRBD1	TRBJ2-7	CASRKTGGRYEQYF	TGTGCCAGCAGGAAGACAGGGGGCAGATACGAGCAGTACTTC
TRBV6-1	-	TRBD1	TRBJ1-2	CASSWTGGSDGYTF	TGTGCCAGCAGTTGGACAGGGGGCTCGGATGGCTACACCTTC
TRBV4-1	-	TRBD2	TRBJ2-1	CASSQRRGGPNEQFF	TGCGCCAGCAGCCAACGGCGGGGGGGGCCGAATGAGCAGTTCTTC
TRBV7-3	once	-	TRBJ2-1	CASRTFGTRSYNEQFF	TGTGCCAGCAGAACCTTCGGGACACGATCATACAATGAGCAGTTCTTC
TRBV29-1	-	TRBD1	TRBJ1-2	CSAEWTGLNYGYTF	TGCAGCGCAGAGTGGACAGGTCTTAACTATGGCTACACCTTC
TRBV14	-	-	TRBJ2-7	CASSQDLSSEQYF	TGTGCCAGCAGCCAAGATTTGTCGAGCGAGCAGTACTTC
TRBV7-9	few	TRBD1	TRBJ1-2	CASSLNRGGFGYTF	TGTGCCAGCAGCTTAAACAGGGGAGGTTTTGGCTACACCTTC
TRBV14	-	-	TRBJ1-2	CASSLDGVYGYTF	TGTGCCAGCAGCCTGGACGGAGTCTATGGCTACACCTTC
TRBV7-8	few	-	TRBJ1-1	CASSLQNSYTEAFF	TGTGCCAGCAGCCTCCAAAACTCTTACACTGAAGCTTTCTTT
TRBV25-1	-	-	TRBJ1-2	CASSPAGSFYGYTF	TGTGCCAGCAGTCCAGCGGGCAGCTTCTATGGCTACACCTTC
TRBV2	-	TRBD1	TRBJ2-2	CASSDDRVGELFF	TGTGCCAGCAGTGACGACAGGGTCGGGGAGCTGTTTTTT
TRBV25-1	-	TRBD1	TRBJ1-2	CASSSPQGYYGYTF	TGTGCCAGCAGTTCACCACAGGGGTACTATGGCTACACCTTC
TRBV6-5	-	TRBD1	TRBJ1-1	CASSQGTGYTEAFF	TGTGCCAGCAGTCAAGGGACAGGGTACACTGAAGCTTTCTTT
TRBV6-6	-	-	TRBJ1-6	CASSGGDSPLHF	TGTGCCAGCAGTGGGGGGGATTCACCCCTCCACTTT
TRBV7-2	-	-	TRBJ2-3	CASRKPEGGHLVSTDTQYF	TGTGCCAGCAGAAAACCTGAGGGGGGCCACCTTGTTAGCACAGATACGCAGTATTTT
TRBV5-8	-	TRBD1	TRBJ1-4	CAIGRTGDEKLFF	TGTGCTATCGGTCGGACAGGAGATGAAAAACTGTTTTTT
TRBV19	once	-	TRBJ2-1	CASSIGTRTDEQFF	TGTGCCAGTAGTATAGGGACAAGAACGGATGAGCAGTTCTTC
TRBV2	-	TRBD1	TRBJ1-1	CASILTGVNTEAFF	TGTGCCAGCATCCTAACAGGGGTGAACACTGAAGCTTTCTTT
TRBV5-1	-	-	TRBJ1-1	CASSPQTGNTEAFF	TGCGCCAGCAGCCCTCAGACAGGGAACACTGAAGCTTTCTTT
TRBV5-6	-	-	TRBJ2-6	CASSFRSSGANVLTF	TGTGCCAGCAGCTTCCGGAGCTCTGGGGCCAACGTCCTGACTTTC
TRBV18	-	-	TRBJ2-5	CASSPPARSGETQYF	TGTGCCAGCTCACCACCGGCCCGCTCCGGGGAGACCCAGTACTTC
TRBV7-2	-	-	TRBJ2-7	CASSLASQDEQYF	TGTGCCAGCAGCTTAGCGAGTCAGGATGAGCAGTACTTC
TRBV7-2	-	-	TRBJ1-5	CASSFGGTEPQHF	TGTGCCAGCAGCTTTGGGGGAACGGAGCCCCAGCATTTT
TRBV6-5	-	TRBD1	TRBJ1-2	CASSGDRGLYGYTF	TGTGCCAGCAGTGGGGACAGGGGACTCTATGGCTACACCTTC
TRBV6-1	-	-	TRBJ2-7	CASSELSALEQYF	TGTGCCAGCAGTGAACTATCTGCCCTCGAGCAGTACTTC